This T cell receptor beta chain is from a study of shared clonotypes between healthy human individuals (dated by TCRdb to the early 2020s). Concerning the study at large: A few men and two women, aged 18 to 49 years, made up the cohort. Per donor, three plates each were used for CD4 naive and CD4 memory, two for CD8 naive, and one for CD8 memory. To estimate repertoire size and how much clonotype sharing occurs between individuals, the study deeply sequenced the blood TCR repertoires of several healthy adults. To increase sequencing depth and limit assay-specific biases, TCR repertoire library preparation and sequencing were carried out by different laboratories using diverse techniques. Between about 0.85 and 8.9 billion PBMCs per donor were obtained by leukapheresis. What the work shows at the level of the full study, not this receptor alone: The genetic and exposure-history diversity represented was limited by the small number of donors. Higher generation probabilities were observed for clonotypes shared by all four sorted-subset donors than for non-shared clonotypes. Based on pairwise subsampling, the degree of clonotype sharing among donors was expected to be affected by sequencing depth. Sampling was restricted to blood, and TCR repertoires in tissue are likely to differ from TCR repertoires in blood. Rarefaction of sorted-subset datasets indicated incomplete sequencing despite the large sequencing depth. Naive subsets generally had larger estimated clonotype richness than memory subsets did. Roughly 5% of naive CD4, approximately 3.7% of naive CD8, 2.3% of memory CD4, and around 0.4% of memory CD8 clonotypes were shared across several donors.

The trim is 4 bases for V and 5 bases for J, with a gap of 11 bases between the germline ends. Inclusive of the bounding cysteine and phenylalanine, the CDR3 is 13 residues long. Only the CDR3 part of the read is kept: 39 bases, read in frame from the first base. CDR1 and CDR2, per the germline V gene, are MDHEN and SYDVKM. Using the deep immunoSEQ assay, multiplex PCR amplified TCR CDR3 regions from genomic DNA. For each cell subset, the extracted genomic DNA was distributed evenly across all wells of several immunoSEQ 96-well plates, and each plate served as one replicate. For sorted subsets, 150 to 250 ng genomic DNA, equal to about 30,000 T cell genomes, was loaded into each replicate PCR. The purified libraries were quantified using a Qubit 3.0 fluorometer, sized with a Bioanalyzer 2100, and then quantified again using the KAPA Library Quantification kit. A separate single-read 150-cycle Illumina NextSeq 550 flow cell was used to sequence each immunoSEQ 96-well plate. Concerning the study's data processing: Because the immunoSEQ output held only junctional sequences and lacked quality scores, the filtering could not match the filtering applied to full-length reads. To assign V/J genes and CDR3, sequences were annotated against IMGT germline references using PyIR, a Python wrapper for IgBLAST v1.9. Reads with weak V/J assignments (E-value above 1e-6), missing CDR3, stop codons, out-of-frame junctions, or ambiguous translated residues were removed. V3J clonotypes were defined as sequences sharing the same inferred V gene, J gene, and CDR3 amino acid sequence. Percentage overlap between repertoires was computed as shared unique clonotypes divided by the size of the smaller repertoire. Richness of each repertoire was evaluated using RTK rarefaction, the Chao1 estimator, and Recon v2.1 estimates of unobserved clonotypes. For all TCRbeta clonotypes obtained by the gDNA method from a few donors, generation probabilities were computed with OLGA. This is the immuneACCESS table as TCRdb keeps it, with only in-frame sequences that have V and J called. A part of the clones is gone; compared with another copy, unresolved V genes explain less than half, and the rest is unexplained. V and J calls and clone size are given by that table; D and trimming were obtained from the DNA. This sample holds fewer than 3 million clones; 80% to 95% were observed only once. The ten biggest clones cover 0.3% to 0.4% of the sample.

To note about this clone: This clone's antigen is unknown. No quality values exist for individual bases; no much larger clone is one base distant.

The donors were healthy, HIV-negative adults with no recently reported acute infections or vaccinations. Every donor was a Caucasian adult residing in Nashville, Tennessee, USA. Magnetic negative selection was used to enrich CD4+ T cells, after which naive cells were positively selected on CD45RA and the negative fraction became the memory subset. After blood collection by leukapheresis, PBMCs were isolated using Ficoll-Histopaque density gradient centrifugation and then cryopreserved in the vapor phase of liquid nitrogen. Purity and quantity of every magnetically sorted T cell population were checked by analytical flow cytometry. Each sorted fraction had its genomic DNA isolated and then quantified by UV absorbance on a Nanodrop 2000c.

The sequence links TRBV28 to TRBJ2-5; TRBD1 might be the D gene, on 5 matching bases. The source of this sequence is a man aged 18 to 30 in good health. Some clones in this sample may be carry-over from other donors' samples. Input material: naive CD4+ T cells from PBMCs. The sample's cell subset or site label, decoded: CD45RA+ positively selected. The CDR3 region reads CASSSRQSETQYF. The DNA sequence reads TGTGCCAGCAGTTCTCGACAGAGCGAGACCCAGTACTTC.